This T cell receptor (beta chain) emerged from a study of response to subunit inactivated influenza vaccine. Whole-study findings and limits: There was a suggestion from the authors that each seasonal influenza vaccination recruits few new T cells.

The V end lost 1 base, the J end lost 7 bases, and 3 bases lay between the germline ends. The CDR3 is made up of 11 amino acids. Germline V gene data show CDR1 as SGHVS and CDR2 as FNYEAQ. TCRdb passed the RT-PCR reads through MiXCR, listing each CDR3 protein once. The data show hundreds of thousands of distinct CDR3 sequences, with approximately 12% seen just once and around 9.6% held by the top ten. As to this clonotype: The antigen is unknown.

This TCR was sampled from a man in his fifties who received an inactivated influenza vaccine. The starting material was PBMCs from blood, obtained on the day of vaccination. The gene calls are TRBV7-6 and TRBJ2-3; D is ambiguous. CDR3 sequence reads: CASSLENTQYF. In nucleotides, the CDR3 is TGTGCCAGCAGCTTAGAAAATACGCAGTATTTT.